One and the same sample provided the 26 T cell receptor beta chains below, sequenced in a study of blood T cell repertoires in COVID-19. The data were produced by immunoSEQ multiplex PCR, yet TCRdb's version contains in-frame clones alone and is incomplete. The data contain approximately 330,000 clones, approximately 87% of them singletons. Sample: peripheral blood. The receptors shown here come from a woman aged 45-65 years with active or convalescent COVID-19.

This chain connects TRBV6-2 or TRBV6-3 to TRBJ1-2; D remains unclear. Looked up from germline, CDR1 is MNHEY and CDR2 is SVGEGT. The CDR3 contains 14 residues. Between the trimmed V and J ends, which lost 5 bases and 5 bases, there was a span of 15 bases. CDR3 amino acids: CASSPGGSEYGYTF. The CDR3 nucleotides read TGTGCCAGCAGTCCCGGCGGCAGCGAGTATGGCTACACCTTC.

The rearrangement links TRBV11-3 to TRBJ2-7, with 8 bases that match TRBD2. The CDR3 covers 17 residues. Looked up from germline, CDR1 is SGHNT and CDR2 is YENEEA. The ends lost 1 base at V and 0 bases at J; junction bases unmatched: 8. The CDR3 region has the DNA TGTGCCAGCAGCTTAGGAGGCGGGGGGCCAAGCTCCTACGAGCAGTACTTC. This codes for CASSLGGGGPSSYEQYF.

This clone is a singleton in its sample. The chain combines TRBV7-2 with TRBJ2-3; 11 bases line up with TRBD2. The CDR3 extends over 16 amino acids. From germline, CDR1 is SGHTA and CDR2 FQGNSA. J was trimmed by 5 bases and V by 6 bases; bases with no gene match: 10. DNA for the CDR3: TGTGCCAGCAGATTCTCTAGCGGGAGGTGGGGAGATACGCAGTATTTT. Its translation: CASRFSSGRWGDTQYF.

This clone has only one observation. The V gene is TRBV6-5, the J gene TRBJ2-2; 8 nucleotides agree with TRBD1. The germline CDR1 and CDR2 sequences are MNHEY and SVGAGI. The V and J ends lost 9 bases and 1 base, in that order; junction bases with no gene match: 4. CDR3 size: 14 residues. The CDR3 here is CASLGQGNTGELFF. CDR3 nucleotides: TGTGCCAGTCTTGGACAGGGGAACACCGGGGAGCTGTTTTTT.

The rearrangement links TRBV7-2 to TRBJ2-2, with 14 bases lining up with TRBD2. The germline V gene has CDR1 SGHTA and CDR2 FQGNSA. The junction had 1 base not matched to a gene; V was cut back by 4 bases and J by 9 bases. This CDR3 region has 14 residues. CDR3 bases: TGTGCCAGCAGCTGGACTAGCGGGAGGTGGGAGCTGTTTTTT. Translated: CASSWTSGRWELFF.

The sample holds many counts of this clone. This chain connects TRBV6-2 or TRBV6-3 to TRBJ1-1, with 8 positions matching TRBD1. CDR1 MNHEY and CDR2 SVGEGT come from the germline V gene. J lost 4 bases, V lost 5 bases, and 3 bases had no gene match. The length of the CDR3 is 13 residues. The CDR3 here is CASSDRGVTEAFF. The CDR3 DNA reads TGTGCCAGCAGTGACAGGGGTGTCACTGAAGCTTTCTTT.

V usage is TRBV6-6 and J usage is TRBJ1-5; 9 bases agree with TRBD1. The germline gives CDR1 MNHNY, CDR2 SVGAGI (reference sequence). J lost 2 bases, V lost 6 bases, and 5 bases had no gene match. The CDR3 is made up of 15 amino acids. CDR3 bases: TGTGCCAGCAGCCGAGGACAGGGGCGCAATCAGCCCCAGCATTTT. It codes for CASSRGQGRNQPQHF.

The rearrangement joins TRBV18 to TRBJ2-1, with TRBD2 identical over 9 bases. The CDR3 is 15 amino acids. Germline V gene sequence: CDR1 KGHSH, CDR2 LQKENI. J lost 6 bases, V lost 3 bases, and 6 bases had no gene match. CDR3 sequence reads: CASSPLAGPFNEQFF. In DNA, the CDR3 is TGTGCCAGCTCACCCCTAGCGGGGCCTTTCAATGAGCAGTTCTTC.

J is TRBJ2-7 and V is TRBV4-3; 8 bases match TRBD1. CDR1 and CDR2 (germline): LGHNA, YSLEER. The CDR3 sequence is 13 residues long. The J segment lost 5 bases and the V segment lost 6 bases, leaving 6 bases of the junction unmatched. The CDR3 nucleotides are TGCGCCAGCAGTCGTGACAGGGGTGACGAGCAGTACTTC. It translates to CASSRDRGDEQYF.

This chain joins TRBV18 and TRBJ2-5; D may be TRBD2 (5 bases). Germline assignment: CDR1 KGHSH and CDR2 LQKENI. This CDR3 has 14 residues. Trimming shortened V by 5 bases and J by 1 base, and 11 bases separated the two germline ends. CDR3 protein: CASSSRGSQETQYF. The CDR3 DNA follows: TGTGCCAGCTCATCCCGGGGTTCCCAAGAGACCCAGTACTTC.

The V call is TRBV5-4, the J call TRBJ1-2; unclear D gene. The ends were cut back, 1 base at V and 3 bases at J, with 7 bases in the middle. Per the germline V gene, CDR1 is SGHNT and CDR2 is YYREEE (reference sequence). The CDR3 extends over 13 amino acids. The CDR3 loop reads CASSLTVDYGYTF. CDR3 nucleotides: TGTGCCAGCAGCTTGACCGTAGACTATGGCTACACCTTC.

CDR3 in amino acids: CAWRGQGSSPLHF. The DNA of the CDR3 is TGTGCCTGGAGAGGGCAGGGAAGTTCACCCCTCCACTTT. The chain uses TRBV30 and TRBJ1-6; D is perhaps TRBD1 (5 bases). Looked up from germline, CDR1 is GTSNPN and CDR2 is SVGIG (reference sequence). CDR3 length: 13 amino acids. Trimming left V 3 bases short and J 9 bases short, with 12 bases between.

The rearrangement uses TRBV30 and TRBJ2-1, with 8 nucleotides matching TRBD1. The CDR3 is 16 residues long. J gave up 0 bases and V 6 bases, and 10 bases lay outside the gene matches. From germline, CDR1 is GTSNPN and CDR2 SVGIG (reference sequence). CDR3 DNA: TGTGCCTGCACAGGACAGGGTTTCCGCTCCTACAATGAGCAGTTCTTC. Translated: CACTGQGFRSYNEQFF.

This sequence joins TRBV6-5 and TRBJ2-5; 7 bases line up with TRBD2. Germline lookup yields CDR1 MNHEY and CDR2 SVGAGI. V was pared by 8 bases and J by 5 bases, with 8 bases of the junction left unmatched. The CDR3 has 13 residues. The CDR3: CASAGEHRETQYF. CDR3 DNA: TGTGCCAGCGCGGGGGAGCATAGGGAGACCCAGTACTTC.

The chain links TRBV30 to TRBJ1-6; D uncertain. Trimming took off 2 bases at V and 11 bases at J, with 19 bases between the two ends. Germline CDR1 is GTSNPN and CDR2 is SVGIG (reference sequence). This CDR3 is 15 amino acids long. CDR3 residues: CAWSLRRETYPPLHF. CDR3 nucleotide sequence: TGTGCCTGGAGTTTAAGGAGGGAGACGTATCCACCCCTCCACTTT.

The chain carries TRBV7-3 and TRBJ1-5; D call uncertain. V dropped 3 bases and J dropped 4 bases, with 7 bases sitting between them. The CDR3 runs 13 residues. The germline gives CDR1 SGHTA, CDR2 FQGTGA. CDR3: CASSLTWNQPQHF. The CDR3 DNA reads TGTGCCAGCAGCTTGACTTGGAATCAGCCCCAGCATTTT. Full variable domain (rest looked up from reference TRBV7-3 and TRBJ1-5): GAGVSQTPSNKVTEKGKYVELRCDPISGHTALYWYRQSLGQGPEFLIYFQGTGAADDSGLPNDRFFAVRPEGSVSTLKIQRTERGDSAVYLCASSLTWNQPQHFGDGTRLSIL.

The V gene is TRBV6-2 or TRBV6-3, the J gene TRBJ2-7; 8 bases fit TRBD2. Germline trimming cut 0 bases from V and 3 bases from J; bases unmatched to any gene: 7. The length of the CDR3 is 16 residues. Germline values: CDR1 MNHEY, CDR2 SVGEGT. CDR3 sequence (DNA): TGTGCCAGCAGTTACTCCATAGCGGGGAGGCACTACGAGCAGTACTTC. Protein sequence: CASSYSIAGRHYEQYF.

J is TRBJ2-1 and V is TRBV3-1 (or the pseudogene TRBV3-2), with 10 nucleotides matching TRBD2. Losses at the gene ends were 6 bases for V and 8 bases for J; bases not matched to a gene: 7. The CDR3 is made up of 14 amino acids. CDR1 and CDR2 (germline): LGHDT, YNNKEL (reference sequence). In DNA, the CDR3 is TGTGCCAGCAGACGCTCTAGCGGGGGCTATGAGCAGTTCTTC. This translates into CASRRSSGGYEQFF.

The V gene is TRBV4-2, the J gene TRBJ2-5, with TRBD1 as a possible D gene (6 bases). This CDR3 has 16 amino acids. V was trimmed by 0 bases and J by 4 bases, leaving 15 bases between them. Germline CDR1 LGHNA, CDR2 YNFKEQ. The CDR3 DNA is TGTGCCAGCAGCCAAGAGTTTCGGACAGTGGGAGAGACCCAGTACTTC. Protein sequence: CASSQEFRTVGETQYF.

The chain combines TRBV5-4 with TRBJ1-6; 8 bases map to TRBD1. Per the germline V gene, CDR1 is SGHNT and CDR2 is YYREEE (reference sequence). The V segment lost 3 bases and the J segment 9 bases; nucleotides outside the gene matches: 5. This CDR3 comprises 14 residues. CDR3 sequence: CASSYQGASSPLHF. CDR3 nucleotides: TGTGCCAGCAGCTACCAGGGGGCTAGTTCACCCCTCCACTTT.

As to this clone: Other nucleotide sequences from this sample produce the same CDR3. For the CDR3, the DNA is TGTGCCAGCTCACCGGGACTAGCGGAGACCTACGAGCAGTACTTC. It specifies CASSPGLAETYEQYF. This chain uses TRBV18 with TRBJ2-7; 11 bases map to TRBD2. Germline V gene data show CDR1 as KGHSH and CDR2 as LQKENI. V gave up 3 bases and J gave up 2 bases; unmatched junction bases: 3. The CDR3 covers 15 residues.

The chain recombines TRBV6-5 with TRBJ2-3; weak D call: TRBD2 (5 bases). The length of the CDR3 is 13 residues. Trimming cost V 7 bases and J 1 base, with 9 bases left between them. Germline assignment: CDR1 MNHEY and CDR2 SVGAGI. DNA for the CDR3: TGTGCCAGCAAATCGAGGGGCACAGATACGCAGTATTTT. Translating it yields CASKSRGTDTQYF.

About this clone: Other DNA sequences in the sample encode the same CDR3. V is TRBV5-1 and J is TRBJ1-1; D is unresolved. Per germline, CDR1 SGHRS and CDR2 YFSETQ. This CDR3 is 13 amino acids long. Trimming cost V 1 base and J 1 base, with 5 bases left between them. CDR3 nucleotides: TGCGCCAGCAGCTTGTCCAGGAACACTGAAGCTTTCTTT. It encodes CASSLSRNTEAFF.

In this sample, this clone turned up once. The chain couples TRBV18 to TRBJ1-1; 7 bases agree with TRBD1. V lost 4 bases to trimming and J lost 3 bases; unmatched junction nucleotides: 5. The CDR3 runs to 14 residues. Germline CDR1 reads KGHSH; CDR2 reads LQKENI. The CDR3 DNA is TGTGCCAGCTCACGACAGGGAGATTACACTGAAGCTTTCTTT. Translating it yields CASSRQGDYTEAFF.

In this sample, this clone turned up once. The rearrangement links TRBV5-4 to TRBJ1-2, with D perhaps matching TRBD1 (5 bases). Germline CDR1 reads SGHNT; CDR2 reads YYREEE (reference sequence). The ends were cut back, 5 bases at V and 7 bases at J, with 18 bases in the middle. The CDR3 runs to 14 residues. CDR3: CASRRMGTQSGYTF. The CDR3, as DNA: TGTGCCAGCAGACGGATGGGGACTCAAAGTGGCTACACCTTC.

The gene calls are TRBV27 and TRBJ2-7; 8 positions match TRBD2. This CDR3 is built from 14 residues. Germline trimming cut 3 bases from V and 3 bases from J; bases unmatched to any gene: 4. CDR1 and CDR2 (germline): MNHEY, SMNVEV (reference sequence). The CDR3 DNA reads as TGTGCCAGCAGTTTCTCGGGAGGGCTCTACGAGCAGTACTTC. Translation: CASSFSGGLYEQYF.